The 27 T cell receptor beta chains reported below all come from one sample, sequenced in a study of cytotoxic CD8 clonotypes in ibrutinib-treated CLL. This table comes from immunoSEQ multiplex PCR, and its TCRdb copy is limited to in-frame clones, with some not included. The sample lists fewer than 25,000 clones, 68% occurring once. The sequencing used PBMCs, collected after 24 months of ibrutinib treatment. These receptors originate from a human donor with chronic lymphocytic leukemia.

This chain links TRBV5-1 with TRBJ1-1; maybe TRBD1 (6 bases). Per germline, CDR1 SGHRS and CDR2 YFSETQ. The V end was cut by 5 bases, the J end by 1 base, with 18 bases between. The length of the CDR3 is 16 residues. The CDR3 spells CASRRNRDPSNTEAFF. The CDR3 DNA reads TGCGCCAGCAGGAGGAACAGGGACCCATCGAACACTGAAGCTTTCTTT.

The J gene is TRBJ1-4, the V gene TRBV5-1; TRBD1 matches at 7 bases. The CDR3 is made up of 15 amino acids. From germline, CDR1 is SGHRS and CDR2 YFSETQ. The J segment lost 7 bases and the V segment lost 0 bases, leaving 6 bases of the junction unmatched. DNA for the CDR3: TGCGCCAGCAGCTTGGGGCAGGGGGTTTTTGAAAAACTGTTTTTT. This translates into CASSLGQGVFEKLFF.

The CDR3 DNA is TGCGCCAGCAGTCAATATTCTGGGGCGGCCTACGAGCAGTACTTC. Translating gives CASSQYSGAAYEQYF. The rearrangement joins TRBV23-1 to TRBJ2-7, with a weak D call TRBD1 (5 bases). TRBV23-1 is treated as an ORF (open reading frame) with a function not yet certain. CDR3 size: 15 residues. V lost 1 base and J 2 bases, leaving 12 bases between the germline ends.

This chain links TRBV2 with TRBJ2-7; 14 nucleotides line up with TRBD2. The germline gives CDR1 SNHLY, CDR2 FYNNEI. Losses at the gene ends were 8 bases for V and 7 bases for J; bases not matched to a gene: 7. The CDR3 has 14 amino acids. The CDR3 spells CASRETSGGAEQYF. The CDR3 coding sequence is TGTGCCAGCCGAGAGACTAGCGGGGGGGCAGAGCAGTACTTC.

The chain recombines TRBV6-1 with TRBJ1-2; TRBD1 agrees at 10 bases. In germline, CDR1 is MNHNS, CDR2 SASEGT. This CDR3 is 16 amino acids long. The V gene end was trimmed by 4 bases and the J gene end by 1 base; junction bases not matched to a gene: 6. As DNA, the CDR3 is TGTGCCAGCAGTGGGACAGGGGGGCTCTTTAACTATGGCTACACCTTC. It yields the protein CASSGTGGLFNYGYTF.

The chain couples TRBV7-8 to TRBJ1-3; D not resolved. Germline V lookup: CDR1 SGHVS, CDR2 FQNEAQ. Between the trimmed V and J ends, which lost 1 base and 2 bases, there was a span of 9 bases. This CDR3 contains 15 residues. The CDR3 loop reads CASSLEADPGNTIYF. CDR3 coding DNA: TGTGCCAGCAGCTTAGAGGCAGACCCTGGAAACACCATATATTTT.

V is TRBV4-2 and J is TRBJ1-2; D unclear. This CDR3 spans 16 amino acids. Germline V gives CDR1 LGHNA, CDR2 YNFKEQ. Between the trimmed V and J ends, which lost 0 bases and 12 bases, there was a span of 23 bases. The CDR3 sequence is CASSQDLIPDPSADTF. CDR3 DNA: TGTGCCAGCAGCCAAGACCTGATCCCGGACCCCTCCGCGGACACCTTC.

This chain uses TRBV6-1 with TRBJ1-6, with D perhaps TRBD1 (6 bases). Trimming cost V 5 bases and J 10 bases, with 15 bases left between them. The germline V gene has CDR1 MNHNS and CDR2 SASEGT. This CDR3 is 14 amino acids long. The CDR3 region is CASSSPIRGSPLHF. The CDR3 DNA follows: TGTGCCAGCAGTTCCCCAATCAGGGGCTCACCCCTCCACTTT.

CDR3 DNA sequence: TGTGCCAGCTCACGTGGAATAGGAGGGGGACCTCAAGAGACCCAGTACTTC. Translated: CASSRGIGGGPQETQYF. The gene calls are TRBV18 and TRBJ2-5; D could derive from TRBD1 or TRBD2 (6 bases each). The germline gives CDR1 KGHSH, CDR2 LQKENI. The CDR3 consists of 17 residues. V was shortened by 4 bases and J by 2 bases, with 20 bases between the two germline ends.

Only one count was recorded for this clone. J is TRBJ1-1 and V is TRBV9, with a tentative D call TRBD1 (5 bases). Germline V CDR1 and CDR2: SGDLS, YYNGEE. V lost 0 bases and J lost 1, with 7 bases in between. CDR3 size: 14 residues. The CDR3 reads CASSVVGGNTEAFF. For the CDR3, the DNA is TGTGCCAGCAGCGTAGTGGGGGGGAACACTGAAGCTTTCTTT.

In this sample, this clone turned up a few times. The chain joins TRBV7-8 to TRBJ1-4, with D possibly TRBD1 on 6 matching bases. CDR3 length equals 16 residues. CDR1 and CDR2 (germline): SGHVS, FQNEAQ. Trimming shortened V by 5 bases and J by 2 bases, and 15 bases separated the two germline ends. The CDR3 DNA sequence: TGTGCCAGCAGCATCCTAGGGGGGGGGACTAATGAAAAACTGTTTTTT. It yields the protein CASSILGGGTNEKLFF.

The chain combines TRBV7-8 with TRBJ2-7, with D possibly TRBD2 on 5 matching bases. Germline values: CDR1 SGHVS, CDR2 FQNEAQ. V shed 5 bases and J shed 2 bases, with 13 bases lying between them. The CDR3 totals 14 residues. The CDR3 here is CASSAGLAAYEQYF. The CDR3 DNA sequence: TGTGCCAGCAGCGCCGGACTGGCCGCCTACGAGCAGTACTTC.

In its sample, this clone was seen a few times. The chain joins TRBV5-6 to TRBJ1-3; no reliable D call. Germline CDR1 SGHDT, CDR2 YYEEEE. V was shortened by 4 bases and J by 8 bases, with 7 bases between the two germline ends. This CDR3 contains 11 residues. This CDR3 reads CASSLGYTIYF. The DNA for the CDR3 is TGTGCCAGCAGCCTCGGATACACCATATATTTT.

The chain couples TRBV9 to TRBJ1-5; D is perhaps TRBD1 (5 bases). CDR3 length: 19 amino acids. Trimming cost V 4 bases and J 4 bases, with 27 bases left between them. Germline V gives CDR1 SGDLS, CDR2 YYNGEE. CDR3 nucleotides: TGTGCCAGCAGCCCCGGCGAGGGCTTAGGCAGGGAATATAATCAGCCCCAGCATTTT. It is translated as CASSPGEGLGREYNQPQHF.

This clone was counted between two and nine times. The rearrangement links TRBV5-1 to TRBJ2-2; 9 positions match TRBD1. The ends lost 4 bases at V and 7 bases at J; junction bases unmatched: 8. The CDR3 sequence is 15 residues long. The germline gives CDR1 SGHRS, CDR2 YFSETQ. As DNA, the CDR3 is TGCGCCAGCAGCCCAAGGACGGACAGGGGCGGGGAGCTGTTTTTT. Amino acid sequence: CASSPRTDRGGELFF.

The chain has TRBV5-6 and TRBJ1-2; D is unresolved. CDR1 is SGHDT and CDR2 is YYEEEE in the germline V gene. Trimming pared 0 bases from V and 4 bases from J, leaving 7 bases between. This CDR3 spans 13 amino acids. DNA of the CDR3: TGTGCCAGCAGCTTGGGGGAAGGCTATGGCTACACCTTC. It specifies CASSLGEGYGYTF. The full variable domain, rest sourced from reference TRBV5-6 and TRBJ1-2, is DAGVTQSPTHLIKTRGQQVTLRCSPKSGHDTVSWYQQALGQGPQFIFQYYEEEERQRGNFPDRFSGHQFPNYSSELNVNALLLGDSALYLCASSLGEGYGYTFGSGTRLTVV.

This clone was counted a few times. This rearrangement joins TRBV5-4 to TRBJ2-2; D gene uncertain. The V gene lost 0 bases and the J gene lost 8 bases, with 8 bases spanning the gap. CDR3 length equals 13 residues. Germline values: CDR1 SGHNT, CDR2 YYREEE (reference sequence). CDR3 bases: TGTGCCAGCAGCTTGGATGGAATTGGGGAGCTGTTTTTT. Its translation: CASSLDGIGELFF.

The gene calls are TRBV11-2 and TRBJ1-6; D remains ambiguous. Trimming cost V 5 bases and J 7 bases, with 12 bases left between them. The CDR3 is 14 amino acids. In germline, CDR1 is SGHAT, CDR2 FQNNGV. The CDR3 DNA follows: TGTGCCAGCAGCACCGGGAGTCGAAATTCACCCCTCCACTTT. Translated: CASSTGSRNSPLHF.

The chain joins TRBV27 to TRBJ2-2; D is undetermined. CDR1 is MNHEY, CDR2 SMNVEV, per germline (reference sequence). Between the trimmed V and J ends, which lost 7 bases and 7 bases, there was a span of 13 bases. The CDR3 extends over 13 amino acids. CDR3 amino acids: CASMLGRVGELFF. The CDR3 DNA follows: TGTGCCAGCATGTTGGGAAGGGTCGGGGAGCTGTTTTTT.

The chain employs TRBV18 and TRBJ2-7, with TRBD2 matching 9 bases. The germline V gene encodes CDR1 KGHSH and CDR2 LQKENI. J gave up 3 bases and V 0 bases, and 0 bases lay outside the gene matches. The CDR3 has 14 amino acids. The CDR3 DNA reads TGTGCCAGCTCACCACCAGCGGGGGGCTACGAGCAGTACTTC. As protein: CASSPPAGGYEQYF.

This clone occurred once. The J gene is TRBJ1-1, the V gene TRBV5-5; D is unclear. The V gene's germline CDR1 is SGHKS and CDR2 YYEKEE (reference sequence). V lost 3 bases and J lost 2, with 14 bases in between. The CDR3 totals 15 residues. CDR3 nucleotides: TGTGCCAGCAGCTCCTCTGGACGGCTTAACACTGAAGCTTTCTTT. Amino acids: CASSSSGRLNTEAFF.

Notes on this clone: Other DNA sequences in the sample encode the same CDR3. This chain uses TRBV30 with TRBJ1-3, with D perhaps TRBD1 (5 bases). The CDR3 loop spans 14 amino acids. V was clipped by 0 bases and J by 3 bases, with 9 bases between them. The germline V gene has CDR1 GTSNPN and CDR2 SVGIG (reference sequence). This CDR3 is CAWSVGQGGNTIYF. CDR3 nucleotide sequence: TGTGCCTGGAGTGTCGGACAAGGTGGAAACACCATATATTTT.

The V gene is TRBV2, the J gene TRBJ2-7, with D hard to call. Germline CDR1 reads SNHLY; CDR2 reads FYNNEI. CDR3 size: 12 residues. V was trimmed by 6 bases and J by 9 bases, leaving 15 bases between them. The DNA for the CDR3 is TGTGCCAGCAGCCCCCCCCAACTAAGGCAGTACTTC. It encodes CASSPPQLRQYF. Complete variable domain (other parts from reference TRBV2 and TRBJ2-7): EPEVTQTPSHQVTQMGQEVILRCVPISNHLYFYWYRQILGQKVEFLVSFYNNEISEKSEIFDDQFSVERPDGSNFTLKIRSTKLEDSAMYFCASSPPQLRQYFGPGTRLTVT.

This clone occurred a few times. This chain joins TRBV5-4 and TRBJ2-7, with a weak D call TRBD1 (5 bases). CDR3 length: 14 residues. From germline, CDR1 is SGHNT and CDR2 YYREEE (reference sequence). The ends were cut back, 5 bases at V and 2 bases at J, with 14 bases in the middle. CDR3 sequence reads: CASRGPTETYEQYF. CDR3 in DNA: TGTGCCAGCAGGGGGCCGACGGAGACCTACGAGCAGTACTTC.

This clone occurred once. This chain links TRBV9 with TRBJ2-1; 10 bases align to TRBD2. Germline CDR1 and CDR2: SGDLS and YYNGEE. The CDR3 loop spans 14 amino acids. J lost 12 bases, V lost 3 bases, and 9 bases had no gene match. The CDR3 is CASSGASGGMRQFF. CDR3 DNA sequence: TGTGCCAGCAGCGGGGCTAGCGGGGGAATGAGGCAGTTCTTC.

The V call is TRBV13, the J call TRBJ2-2, with 14 bases fitting TRBD2. After removal of 5 bases from V and 1 base from J, the junction contained 9 bases not matched to a gene. The V gene's germline CDR1 is PRHDT and CDR2 FYEKMQ (reference sequence). The CDR3 has 19 residues. The CDR3 here is CASSPGLAGGQRNTGELFF. CDR3 sequence (DNA): TGTGCCAGCAGCCCCGGACTAGCGGGGGGCCAGAGGAACACCGGGGAGCTGTTTTTT.

This clone appeared once. The rearrangement joins TRBV10-3 to TRBJ1-1, with D possibly TRBD1 on 6 matching bases. The CDR3 covers 14 residues. Trimming pared 8 bases from V and 1 base from J, leaving 14 bases between. Germline CDR1 is ENHRY and CDR2 is SYGVKD. Here the CDR3 reads CAIGGGRENTEAFF. CDR3 nucleotides: TGTGCCATCGGAGGGGGGCGCGAGAACACTGAAGCTTTCTTT.